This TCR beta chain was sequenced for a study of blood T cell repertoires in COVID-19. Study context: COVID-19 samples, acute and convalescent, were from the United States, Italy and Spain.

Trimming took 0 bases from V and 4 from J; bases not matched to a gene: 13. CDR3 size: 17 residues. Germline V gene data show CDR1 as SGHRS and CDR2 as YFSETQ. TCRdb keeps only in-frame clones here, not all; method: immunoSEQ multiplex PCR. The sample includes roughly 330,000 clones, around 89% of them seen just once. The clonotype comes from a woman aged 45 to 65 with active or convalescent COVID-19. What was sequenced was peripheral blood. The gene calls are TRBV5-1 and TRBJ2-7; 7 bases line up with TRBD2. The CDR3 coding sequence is TGCGCCAGCAGCTTGGGGGGAAACCTCCTGGGAGGGTACGAGCAGTACTTC. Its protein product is CASSLGGNLLGGYEQYF.